The 5 T cell receptor beta chains below come from one sample, sequenced in a study of regulatory T cells in long-lasting Graves disease. HTBI primers from iRepertoire and Arm-PCR of CDR3 regions yielded the TCR beta libraries. Using its own MiXCR run on the multiplex PCR reads, TCRdb lists one record per CDR3 protein. The sample has some 450,000 distinct CDR3 sequences, approximately 16% seen once. Documented time point: newly diagnosed GD, antithyroid drugs for less than 3 months. RNA isolated from PBMCs was used to make the TCR library. The same specimen was also included in a second study, on T cells in Graves' hyperthyroidism and ophthalmopathy.

The sequences come from peripheral blood mononuclear cells (PBMCs), collected at new diagnosis, from a patient treated with antithyroid drugs. These receptor sequences come from a woman in her 30s with Graves disease.

The V gene is TRBV27, the J gene TRBJ1-6, with 11 bases lining up with TRBD1. The length of the CDR3 is 14 residues. The trim removed 10 bases at V and 9 bases at J, leaving 8 bases unmatched. From germline, CDR1 is MNHEY and CDR2 SMNVEV (reference sequence). The CDR3 coding sequence is TGTGCCACCCGGGCGGGACAGGGGGGTTCACCCCTCCACTTT. Amino acid sequence: CATRAGQGGSPLHF.

This clonotype was found many times. The chain uses TRBV28 and TRBJ2-2; 10 nucleotides agree with TRBD2. In germline, CDR1 is MDHEN, CDR2 SYDVKM. The V and J ends lost 4 bases and 6 bases, in that order; junction bases with no gene match: 17. This CDR3 comprises 19 residues. The CDR3 region has the DNA TGTGCCAGCAGTTCCTCCCGGTTCGAGAGCGGGAGGGCCTCCGGGGAGCTGTTTTTT. It translates to CASSSSRFESGRASGELFF.

The sample holds a few counts of this clonotype. This chain links TRBV10-3 with TRBJ1-5, with D uncertain. The CDR3 spans 18 residues. Germline CDR1 reads ENHRY; CDR2 reads SYGVKD. Trimming cost V 11 bases and J 0 bases, with 26 bases left between them. The CDR3 DNA sequence: TGTGCCGTGCGTGAGGCGATAGTGACCCCGTATAGCAATCAGCCCCAGCATTTT. It is translated as CAVREAIVTPYSNQPQHF.

About this clonotype itself: A read error may explain this, as a much larger clone is one base away. The chain employs TRBV7-9 and TRBJ2-1, with 10 bases aligning to TRBD2. The CDR3 consists of 16 residues. The germline V gene has CDR1 SEHNR and CDR2 FQNEAQ (reference sequence). The trim removed 2 bases at V and 10 bases at J, leaving 11 bases unmatched. The CDR3 spells CASSLQFSGRAGEQFF. Written as DNA, the CDR3 is TGTGCCAGCAGCTTACAATTCAGCGGGAGGGCCGGGGAGCAGTTCTTC.

On this clonotype itself: A much larger clonotype is one base distant, so this may be a read error. The chain joins TRBV7-6 to TRBJ2-3, with D unresolved. Looked up from germline, CDR1 is SGHVS and CDR2 is FNYEAQ. CDR3 length: 20 amino acids. This CDR3 is CTSSLVPPRTATLSTDTQYF. The CDR3 DNA sequence: TGTACCAGCAGCTTAGTTCCGCCTCGGACCGCTACGCTTAGCACAGATACGCAGTATTTT.